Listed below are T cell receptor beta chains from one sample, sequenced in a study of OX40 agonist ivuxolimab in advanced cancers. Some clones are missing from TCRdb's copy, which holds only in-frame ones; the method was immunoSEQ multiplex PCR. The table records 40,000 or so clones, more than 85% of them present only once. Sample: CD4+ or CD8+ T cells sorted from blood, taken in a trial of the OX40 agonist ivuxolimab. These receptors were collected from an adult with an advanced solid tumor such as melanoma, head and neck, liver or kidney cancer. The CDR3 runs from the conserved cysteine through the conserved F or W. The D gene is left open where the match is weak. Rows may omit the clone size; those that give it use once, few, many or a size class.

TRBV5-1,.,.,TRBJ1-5,TGCGCCAGCAGACCGGGAAATGGCAATCAGCCCCAGCATTTT,CASRPGNGNQPQHF
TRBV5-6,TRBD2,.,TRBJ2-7,TGTGCCAGCAGCTCTTCCACTAGCGTTTACTCCTACGAGCAGTACTTC,CASSSSTSVYSYEQYF
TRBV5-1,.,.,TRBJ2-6,TGCGCCAGCAGCCCCCCCCAAGCTGGGGCCAACGTCCTGACTTTC,CASSPPQAGANVLTF
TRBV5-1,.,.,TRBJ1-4,TGCGCCAGCAGCTTGGGGGGCGAAAAACTGTTTTTT,CASSLGGEKLFF
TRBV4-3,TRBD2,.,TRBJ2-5,TGCGCCAGCAGCCAGGGGTCGGGACTAGCGGGAGAGACCCAGTACTTC,CASSQGSGLAGETQYF
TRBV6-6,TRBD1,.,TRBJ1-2,TGTGCCAGCAGCCTGGACAGGGTCAACTATGGCTACACCTTC,CASSLDRVNYGYTF
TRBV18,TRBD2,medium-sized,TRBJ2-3,TGTGCCAGCTCACCACCATCCGGGGGGGCAACAGATACGCAGTATTTT,CASSPPSGGATDTQYF
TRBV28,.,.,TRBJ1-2,TGTGCCAGCAGTTTTCCTAACTATGGCTACACCTTC,CASSFPNYGYTF
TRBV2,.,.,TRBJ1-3,TGTGCCAGCAGTGGGACAGCCATTCGAAACACCATATATTTT,CASSGTAIRNTIYF
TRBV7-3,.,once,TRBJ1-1,TGTGCCAGCAGCTTAATTGGGGCGAACACTGAAGCTTTCTTT,CASSLIGANTEAFF
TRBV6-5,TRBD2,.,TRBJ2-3,TGTGCCACCCTACCTGGGGGGGGTGCCGATACGCAGTATTTT,CATLPGGGADTQYF
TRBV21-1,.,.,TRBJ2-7,TGTGCCAGCAGCAAAGGGGCTCACAGGGGTATCGGGTACGAGCAGTACTTC,CASSKGAHRGIGYEQYF
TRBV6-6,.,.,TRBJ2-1,TGTGCCAGCAGCCCTTTAGTGGGGGCCCATAATGAGCAGTTCTTC,CASSPLVGAHNEQFF
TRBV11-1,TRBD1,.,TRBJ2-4,TGTGCCAGCAGCTCCTCAGGGGGCAGGGGAGCCAAAAACATTCAGTACTTC,CASSSSGGRGAKNIQYF
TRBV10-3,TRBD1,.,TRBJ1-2,TGTGCCATCAGGATAGGGACAGGGGATGGTGGCTACACCTTC,CAIRIGTGDGGYTF
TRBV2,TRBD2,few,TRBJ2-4,TGTGCCAGCAGTTCCCCCGGGGGGAAGGCCCTAGCCAAAAACATTCAGTACTTC,CASSSPGGKALAKNIQYF
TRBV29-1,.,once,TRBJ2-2,TGCAGCGTTGTGAGAGACGCTAACACCGGGGAGCTGTTTTTT,CSVVRDANTGELFF
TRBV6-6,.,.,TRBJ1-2,TGTGCCAGCAGAATTCATTCAGGGGCGGGAGGCTACACCTTC,CASRIHSGAGGYTF
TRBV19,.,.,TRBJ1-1,TGTGCCAGTAGTTTTGAATACACTGAAGCTTTCTTT,CASSFEYTEAFF
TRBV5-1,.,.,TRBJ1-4,TGCGCCAGCAGCTTGGGGCAGGGAGTAGGCGAAAAACTGTTTTTT,CASSLGQGVGEKLFF
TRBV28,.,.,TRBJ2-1,TGTGCCAGCAGACCCGGGGGACAGCGTTACAATGAGCAGTTCTTC,CASRPGGQRYNEQFF
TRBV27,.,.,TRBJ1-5,TGTGCCAGCAGGCCAGGGTCGGGTAGCAATCAGCCCCAGCATTTT,CASRPGSGSNQPQHF
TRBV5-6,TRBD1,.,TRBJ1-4,TGTGCCAGCAGCTTGCCCCGGGACAGGTCCGCTAATGAAAAACTGTTTTTT,CASSLPRDRSANEKLFF
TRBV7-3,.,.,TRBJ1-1,TGTGCCAGCAGCGTAGACAGAAACACTGAAGCTTTCTTT,CASSVDRNTEAFF
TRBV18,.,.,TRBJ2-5,TGTGCCAGCTCACCAGGAGAGGGGATGGGAGGAGAGACCCAGTACTTC,CASSPGEGMGGETQYF
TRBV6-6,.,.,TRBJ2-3,TGTGCCAGCAGTTCTTCCGGTGATACGCAGTATTTT,CASSSSGDTQYF
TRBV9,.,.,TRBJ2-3,TGTGCCAGCAGCACACGGGGTGAAACAGATACGCAGTATTTT,CASSTRGETDTQYF
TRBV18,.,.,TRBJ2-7,TGTGCCAGCTCACCACCATCCTACGAGCAGTACTTC,CASSPPSYEQYF
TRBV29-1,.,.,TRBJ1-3,TGCAGTGCCAGACTTTCTGGAAACACCATATATTTT,CSARLSGNTIYF
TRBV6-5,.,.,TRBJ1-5,TGTGCCAGCAGTTACCGGGACAGCAATCAGCCCCAGCATTTT,CASSYRDSNQPQHF
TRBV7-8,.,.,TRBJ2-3,TGTGCCAGCAGTCCACTCTTAGCAGATACGCAGTATTTT,CASSPLLADTQYF
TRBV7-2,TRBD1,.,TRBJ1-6,TGTGCCAGCAGCACCCCACCGGGACAGGGTGGGTCACCCCTCCACTTT,CASSTPPGQGGSPLHF
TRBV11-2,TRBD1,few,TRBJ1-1,TGTGCCAGCAGCTTAGATCAGGGGGCGTTTTTAGGAGCTTTCTTT,CASSLDQGAFLGAFF
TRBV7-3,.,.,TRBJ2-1,TGTGCCAGCAGCCCGTCCGATGGTCTTACCTACAATGAGCAGTTCTTC,CASSPSDGLTYNEQFF
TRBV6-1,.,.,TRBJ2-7,TGTGCCAGCCTTACCCTACATTACGAGCAGTACTTC,CASLTLHYEQYF
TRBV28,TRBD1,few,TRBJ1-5,TGTGCCAGCAGTTTCCGTGCCAGGGGGAAGGGGCAGCCCCAGCATTTT,CASSFRARGKGQPQHF
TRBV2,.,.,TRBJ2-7,TGTGCCAGCATCGGTTACTCCTACGAGCAGTACTTC,CASIGYSYEQYF
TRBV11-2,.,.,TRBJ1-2,TGTGCCAGCAGCTTGTTGGGAGCTAACTATGGCTACACCTTC,CASSLLGANYGYTF
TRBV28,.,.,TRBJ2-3,TGTGCCAGCAGCGGGAGAGGGGCAAGCACAGATACGCAGTATTTT,CASSGRGASTDTQYF
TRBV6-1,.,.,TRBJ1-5,TGTGCCAGCAGTGAAAAAAGGTTAACTAGCAATCAGCCCCAGCATTTT,CASSEKRLTSNQPQHF
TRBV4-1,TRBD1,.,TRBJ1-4,TGCGCCAGCAGCCAACCCGTCCGGTTGGACAGGAATGAAAAACTGTTTTTT,CASSQPVRLDRNEKLFF